These 25 T cell receptor beta chains came from one sample sequenced in a study of blood T cell repertoires in COVID-19. Sequencing was performed with immunoSEQ multiplex PCR; in TCRdb, only in-frame clones are kept and a portion is missing. The sample lists some 150,000 clones, roughly 81% seen once, with about 0.95% in the top ten. The material sequenced was peripheral blood. All receptors derive from a middle-aged man with acute or convalescent COVID-19.

The chain couples TRBV5-1 to TRBJ2-5, with 8 nucleotides matching TRBD2. Trimming removed 4 bases from V and 5 bases from J; junction bases left unmatched: 16. CDR3 size: 17 residues. Germline-derived CDR1 and CDR2 are SGHRS and YFSETQ. The CDR3 bases are TGCGCCAGCAGCGCAGCTTTAGCGGGGTCGGCTGGGGAGACCCAGTACTTC. Translated: CASSAALAGSAGETQYF.

This clone was seen only a few times. V gene TRBV19 combines with J gene TRBJ1-4; a weak D match, TRBD1 (5 bases). The V gene lost 7 bases and the J gene lost 0 bases, with 12 bases spanning the gap. Per germline, CDR1 LNHDA and CDR2 SQIVND (reference sequence). The CDR3 is 15 amino acids. The CDR3 DNA sequence: TGTGCCAGTATCCCAACGGGGGCAACTAATGAAAAACTGTTTTTT. This codes for CASIPTGATNEKLFF.

The chain has TRBV29-1 and TRBJ1-1; 7 bases line up with TRBD1. The germline CDR1 and CDR2 sequences are SQVTM and ANQGSEA. V was clipped by 7 bases and J by 7 bases; unmatched bases: 6. This CDR3 has 11 residues. CDR3 coding DNA: TGCAGCGGCGTACGGACAGGTGAAGCTTTCTTT. It is translated as CSGVRTGEAFF.

V is TRBV10-1 and J is TRBJ1-5, with 7 bases fitting TRBD1. CDR1 WNHNN and CDR2 SYGVQD come from the germline V gene (reference sequence). The CDR3 is made up of 11 amino acids. J gave up 5 bases and V 11 bases, and 3 bases lay outside the gene matches. The CDR3 DNA reads as TGCGCCGGAGGGGGCCATCAGCCCCAGCATTTT. Translation: CAGGGHQPQHF.

This clone was recorded a few times. The chain recombines TRBV28 with TRBJ1-6; weak D call: TRBD1 (5 bases). The CDR3 runs to 13 residues. Germline V gives CDR1 MDHEN, CDR2 SYDVKM. Deletions cut 7 bases from V and 10 bases from J, with 14 bases between. The DNA of the CDR3 is TGTGCCAGCACATCGGACATACAATCACCCCTCCACTTT. Its protein product is CASTSDIQSPLHF.

V gene TRBV24-1 combines with J gene TRBJ2-1; 9 nucleotides align to TRBD1. The V and J ends lost 2 bases and 4 bases, in that order; junction bases with no gene match: 2. CDR3 length: 15 residues. Germline V gene lookup returns CDR1 KGHDR and CDR2 SFDVKD. Written as DNA, the CDR3 is TGTGCCACCAGTGATTCGACAGGGGGGTACAATGAGCAGTTCTTC. It specifies CATSDSTGGYNEQFF.

The V call is TRBV2, the J call TRBJ2-7, with D unclear. The CDR3 runs to 13 residues. Germline V gene sequence: CDR1 SNHLY, CDR2 FYNNEI. Trimming left V 3 bases short and J 4 bases short, with 10 bases between. In DNA form, the CDR3 reads TGTGCCAGCAGTGACTATATTTTTTACGAGCAGTACTTC. Translated, it gives CASSDYIFYEQYF.

The chain recombines TRBV18 with TRBJ1-1, with D possibly matching TRBD1 (5 bases). CDR3 length: 16 residues. V lost 1 base to trimming and J lost 1 base, with 13 bases between them. The germline gives CDR1 KGHSH, CDR2 LQKENI. The CDR3 sequence is CASSPRLTGGNTEAFF. In DNA, the CDR3 is TGTGCCAGCTCACCACGATTAACCGGGGGGAACACTGAAGCTTTCTTT.

CDR3 DNA sequence: TGCAGTGCTAGCCTCGCGAATGAGCAGTTCTTC. Translation: CSASLANEQFF. The chain has TRBV20-1 and TRBJ2-1; D not resolved. The germline V gene encodes CDR1 DFQATT and CDR2 SNEGSKA (reference sequence). Trimming removed 3 bases from V and 7 bases from J, with 7 bases in between. This CDR3 contains 11 residues.

The chain couples TRBV5-4 to TRBJ1-1; D unresolved. CDR1 is SGHNT and CDR2 is YYREEE in the germline V gene (reference sequence). Trimming left V 2 bases short and J 1 base short, with 9 bases between. This CDR3 has 14 residues. CDR3 amino acids: CASSFWEGNTEAFF. The CDR3 DNA reads TGTGCCAGCAGCTTTTGGGAGGGGAACACTGAAGCTTTCTTT.

The DNA of the CDR3 is TGTGCCAGTAGTTCGAGATCATCCGGAAACACCATATATTTT. Protein: CASSSRSSGNTIYF. V is TRBV19 and J is TRBJ1-3; no definite D call. This CDR3 spans 14 amino acids. Germline V gives CDR1 LNHDA, CDR2 SQIVND (reference sequence). Trimming pared 5 bases from V and 4 bases from J, leaving 12 bases between.

The rearrangement uses TRBV5-1 and TRBJ1-1, with D possibly being TRBD1 (5 bases). Trimming took 6 bases from V and 2 from J, leaving 14 bases between them. The CDR3 extends over 14 amino acids. Germline-derived CDR1 and CDR2 are SGHRS and YFSETQ. The DNA for the CDR3 is TGCGCCAGCACTGTCGGGGGATCTAACACTGAAGCTTTCTTT. Its protein is CASTVGGSNTEAFF.

The chain uses TRBV7-9 and TRBJ1-4, with 7 bases matching TRBD1. Trimming removed 5 bases from V and 10 bases from J; junction bases left unmatched: 10. Germline V gene sequence: CDR1 SEHNR, CDR2 FQNEAQ (reference sequence). This CDR3 is built from 14 residues. The CDR3 here is CASSGQDPGGKLFF. The CDR3 region has the DNA TGTGCCAGCAGCGGACAGGATCCCGGGGGAAAACTGTTTTTT.

The genes are TRBV7-9 and TRBJ1-2, with D perhaps matching TRBD1 (6 bases). The CDR3 is made up of 15 amino acids. Germline V gives CDR1 SEHNR, CDR2 FQNEAQ (reference sequence). V lost 4 bases and J lost 2, with 14 bases in between. The CDR3 here is CASSSSTGVNYGYTF. In DNA form, the CDR3 reads TGTGCCAGCAGCTCCTCGACAGGAGTAAACTATGGCTACACCTTC.

Remarks on this clone: An end of the junction does not agree with germline; a read error may underlie this. The rearrangement uses TRBV3-1 (or the pseudogene TRBV3-2) and TRBJ2-3, with 11 bases identical to TRBD2. Germline V gives CDR1 LGHDT, CDR2 YNNKEL (reference sequence). This CDR3 has 13 residues. In DNA form, the CDR3 reads TGTGCCAGCAGCCAAACAACTAGCGGGGGACTCTCTTTT. Translating it yields CASSQTTSGGLSF.

This rearrangement joins TRBV18 to TRBJ2-3; tentatively, D is TRBD1 (5 bases). This CDR3 has 16 amino acids. The germline V gene has CDR1 KGHSH and CDR2 LQKENI. V was clipped by 2 bases and J by 2 bases, with 14 bases between them. In DNA form, the CDR3 reads TGTGCCAGCTCACCAAGGTCAGGCAGGGACACAGATACGCAGTATTTT. Translating it yields CASSPRSGRDTDTQYF.

This chain links TRBV30 with TRBJ1-4; D not resolved. CDR3 length: 14 amino acids. Germline assignment: CDR1 GTSNPN and CDR2 SVGIG (reference sequence). V was clipped by 3 bases and J by 0 bases, with 8 bases between them. CDR3 bases: TGTGCCTGGAGCCGACAAACAACTAATGAAAAACTGTTTTTT. This codes for CAWSRQTTNEKLFF.

V usage is TRBV6-5 and J usage is TRBJ2-5; D might be TRBD1 (6 bases). CDR3 length: 13 amino acids. With 7 bases removed from V and 1 base from J, the gap between germline ends came to 10 bases. Germline loops: CDR1 MNHEY, CDR2 SVGAGI. Here the CDR3 DNA reads TGTGCCAGCAACGACAGGATCCAAGAGACCCAGTACTTC. It specifies CASNDRIQETQYF.

V gene TRBV3-1 (or the pseudogene TRBV3-2) combines with J gene TRBJ2-7; a weak D match, TRBD2 (6 bases). The CDR3 extends over 13 amino acids. V was pared by 2 bases and J by 6 bases, with 11 bases between. Germline CDR1 reads LGHDT; CDR2 reads YNNKEL (reference sequence). The CDR3 DNA reads TGTGCCAGCAGCCAACCCGGGGGTGGCGAGCAGTACTTC. Residues: CASSQPGGGEQYF.

The chain joins TRBV6-5 to TRBJ2-7; D might be TRBD2 (6 bases). V lost 6 bases and J lost 0, with 15 bases in between. Germline CDR1 reads MNHEY; CDR2 reads SVGAGI. The CDR3 consists of 15 residues. In nucleotides, the CDR3 is TGTGCCAGCAGCAACGGGGGAAAAAGCTCCTACGAGCAGTACTTC. Its protein is CASSNGGKSSYEQYF.

The chain links TRBV28 to TRBJ1-1; D is undetermined. The CDR3 totals 12 residues. Per germline, CDR1 MDHEN and CDR2 SYDVKM. Trimming shortened V by 7 bases and J by 0 bases, and 6 bases separated the two germline ends. The CDR3 spells CASNSLNTEAFF. Written as DNA, the CDR3 is TGTGCCAGCAACAGTCTGAACACTGAAGCTTTCTTT.

The chain combines TRBV20-1 with TRBJ2-7, with no clear D. CDR3 length: 11 residues. Germline assignment: CDR1 DFQATT and CDR2 SNEGSKA (reference sequence). The V end was cut by 5 bases, the J end by 4 bases, with 9 bases between. The CDR3 region is CSAGPSYEQYF. The CDR3 DNA reads TGCAGTGCTGGGCCCTCTTACGAGCAGTACTTC.

This clone was detected a few times. V and J are TRBV6-5 and TRBJ1-6, with D hard to call. From germline, CDR1 is MNHEY and CDR2 SVGAGI. The V end lost 6 bases, the J end lost 0 bases, and 3 bases lay between the germline ends. The CDR3 runs 13 residues. CDR3 coding DNA: TGTGCCAGCAGCGGCTCCTATAATTCACCCCTCCACTTT. Its translation is CASSGSYNSPLHF.

This clone occurred once. This rearrangement joins TRBV7-2 to TRBJ2-7, with D possibly TRBD1 on 6 matching bases. The V end was cut by 1 base, the J end by 3 bases, with 10 bases between. The V gene's germline CDR1 is SGHTA and CDR2 FQGNSA. The CDR3 spans 14 residues. CDR3 residues: CASSLVGQSYEQYF. CDR3 coding DNA: TGTGCCAGCAGCTTAGTGGGACAAAGCTACGAGCAGTACTTC. Full variable domain (outside the CDR3, taken from reference TRBV7-2 and TRBJ2-7): GAGVSQSPSNKVTEKGKDVELRCDPISGHTALYWYRQSLGQGLEFLIYFQGNSAPDKSGLPSDRFSAERTGGSVSTLTIQRTQQEDSAVYLCASSLVGQSYEQYFGPGTRLTVT.

The rearrangement uses TRBV4-1 and TRBJ2-5; 8 positions agree with TRBD1. The ends lost 8 bases at V and 1 base at J; junction bases unmatched: 9. In germline, CDR1 is MGHRA, CDR2 YSYEKL. The CDR3 contains 15 residues. This CDR3 reads CASGRPGQVQETQYF. The CDR3 DNA reads TGCGCCAGCGGACGACCGGGACAGGTCCAAGAGACCCAGTACTTC.